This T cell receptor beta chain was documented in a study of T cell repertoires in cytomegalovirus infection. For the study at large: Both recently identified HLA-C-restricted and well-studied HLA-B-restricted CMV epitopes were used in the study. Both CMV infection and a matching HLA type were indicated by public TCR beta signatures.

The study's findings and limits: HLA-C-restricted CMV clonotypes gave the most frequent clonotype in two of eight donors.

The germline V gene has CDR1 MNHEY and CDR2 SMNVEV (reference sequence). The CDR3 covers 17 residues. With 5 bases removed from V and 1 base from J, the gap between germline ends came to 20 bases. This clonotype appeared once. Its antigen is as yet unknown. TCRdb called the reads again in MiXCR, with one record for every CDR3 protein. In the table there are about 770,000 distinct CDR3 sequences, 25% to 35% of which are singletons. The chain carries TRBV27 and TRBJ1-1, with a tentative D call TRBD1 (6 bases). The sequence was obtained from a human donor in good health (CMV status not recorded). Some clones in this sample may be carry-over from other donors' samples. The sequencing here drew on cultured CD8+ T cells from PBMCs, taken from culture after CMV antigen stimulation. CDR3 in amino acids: CASSGYAGTNKNTEAFF. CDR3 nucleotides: TGTGCCAGCAGTGGGTATGCCGGGACAAATAAGAACACTGAAGCTTTCTTT.